This is a list of T cell receptor beta chains from one sample in a study of cytotoxic CD8 clonotypes in ibrutinib-treated CLL. Sequenced by immunoSEQ multiplex PCR; TCRdb stores in-frame clones only, minus some. The sample has about 180,000 clones, about 84% seen once. Specimen: PBMCs, collected after 24 months of ibrutinib treatment. These receptors originate from a human donor with chronic lymphocytic leukemia. Each CDR3 is given with its conserved first and last residue. D genes are given only for firm matches. Clone size is shown for a subset of rows, as once, few, many or a class of expanded clone.

j_gene: TRBJ1-2
d_gene: .
v_gene: TRBV29-1
abundance: .
CDR3aa: CSGHRGRTGLF

j_gene: TRBJ2-7
d_gene: .
v_gene: TRBV11-2
abundance: .
CDR3aa: CASSFWDIYEQYF

j_gene: TRBJ1-1
d_gene: .
v_gene: TRBV6-1
abundance: few
CDR3aa: CASSEALWGAVNTEAFF

j_gene: TRBJ2-2
d_gene: TRBD2
v_gene: TRBV5-1
abundance: .
CDR3aa: CASSLSGTDTGELFF

j_gene: TRBJ2-7
d_gene: TRBD1
v_gene: TRBV12-5
abundance: .
CDR3aa: CASGFDRQGASLEQYF

j_gene: TRBJ2-6
d_gene: .
v_gene: TRBV30
abundance: .
CDR3aa: CAWTTTSGANVLTF

j_gene: TRBJ1-2
d_gene: TRBD1
v_gene: TRBV15
abundance: .
CDR3aa: CATSLSTGGGYGYTF

j_gene: TRBJ2-1
d_gene: TRBD2
v_gene: TRBV30
abundance: few
CDR3aa: CAWSREGSYNEQFF

j_gene: TRBJ1-6
d_gene: .
v_gene: TRBV30
abundance: few
CDR3aa: CAWDGRVRSPLHF

j_gene: TRBJ2-5
d_gene: TRBD2
v_gene: TRBV5-1
abundance: .
CDR3aa: CASSLVGGRAGETQYF

j_gene: TRBJ2-3
d_gene: .
v_gene: TRBV18
abundance: .
CDR3aa: CASSPVDVGTQYF

j_gene: TRBJ2-6
d_gene: .
v_gene: TRBV7-3
abundance: .
CDR3aa: CASSTSGANVLTF

j_gene: TRBJ1-6
d_gene: .
v_gene: TRBV9
abundance: .
CDR3aa: CASSVGNKGNSPLHF

j_gene: TRBJ1-1
d_gene: .
v_gene: TRBV14
abundance: .
CDR3aa: CASSFWLTSPRSTEAFF

j_gene: TRBJ1-3
d_gene: .
v_gene: TRBV19
abundance: .
CDR3aa: CASRDSGNTIYF

j_gene: TRBJ2-5
d_gene: TRBD2
v_gene: TRBV5-5
abundance: .
CDR3aa: CASSSGTSGTQETQYF

j_gene: TRBJ2-5
d_gene: TRBD2
v_gene: TRBV23-1
abundance: .
CDR3aa: CARYLSGRETQYF

j_gene: TRBJ2-5
d_gene: TRBD1
v_gene: TRBV6-1
abundance: .
CDR3aa: CASSRGQGREETQYF

j_gene: TRBJ1-5
d_gene: .
v_gene: TRBV6-5
abundance: .
CDR3aa: CASSYELGNQPQHF

j_gene: TRBJ1-4
d_gene: .
v_gene: TRBV7-9
abundance: .
CDR3aa: CASSPTGRGTNEKLFF

j_gene: TRBJ2-4
d_gene: .
v_gene: TRBV2
abundance: .
CDR3aa: CASSDRAGQYF

j_gene: TRBJ2-1
d_gene: TRBD2
v_gene: TRBV28
abundance: .
CDR3aa: CAGYSGRAVNEQFF

j_gene: TRBJ2-1
d_gene: .
v_gene: TRBV7-2
abundance: .
CDR3aa: CASTLRISPNEQFF

j_gene: TRBJ1-2
d_gene: TRBD1
v_gene: TRBV6-5
abundance: .
CDR3aa: CASSSDRGLWGYTF

j_gene: TRBJ2-7
d_gene: .
v_gene: TRBV9
abundance: .
CDR3aa: CASSDDSYEQYF

j_gene: TRBJ2-7
d_gene: .
v_gene: TRBV7-8
abundance: .
CDR3aa: CASSPPGYEQYF

j_gene: TRBJ2-7
d_gene: .
v_gene: TRBV9
abundance: .
CDR3aa: CARGGYEQYF

j_gene: TRBJ1-2
d_gene: TRBD1
v_gene: TRBV6-5
abundance: .
CDR3aa: CASREDRGVYGYTF

j_gene: TRBJ1-4
d_gene: .
v_gene: TRBV25-1
abundance: .
CDR3aa: CASGLRDKLNEKLFF

j_gene: TRBJ1-3
d_gene: .
v_gene: TRBV27
abundance: .
CDR3aa: CASSSRPVSLENTIYF

j_gene: TRBJ1-4
d_gene: .
v_gene: TRBV4-2
abundance: .
CDR3aa: CASSPKRVLGTNEKLFF

j_gene: TRBJ1-2
d_gene: TRBD1
v_gene: TRBV19
abundance: .
CDR3aa: CASSMSGGAYYGYTF

j_gene: TRBJ2-2
d_gene: .
v_gene: TRBV11-1
abundance: few
CDR3aa: CASSLQDTGELFF

j_gene: TRBJ2-2
d_gene: .
v_gene: TRBV15
abundance: once
CDR3aa: CATSPHGGLDTGELFF

j_gene: TRBJ1-5
d_gene: .
v_gene: TRBV15
abundance: few
CDR3aa: CATSRDNYRDDQPQHF

j_gene: TRBJ2-2
d_gene: .
v_gene: TRBV14
abundance: .
CDR3aa: CASSQVGGTRTGELFF

j_gene: TRBJ2-7
d_gene: .
v_gene: TRBV4-1
abundance: .
CDR3aa: CASSQTDSYEQYF

j_gene: TRBJ1-3
d_gene: .
v_gene: TRBV30
abundance: .
CDR3aa: CAWSVPGKSSGNTIYF

j_gene: TRBJ1-4
d_gene: TRBD1
v_gene: TRBV5-1
abundance: .
CDR3aa: CASSSTTGAEKLFF

j_gene: TRBJ1-1
d_gene: .
v_gene: TRBV19
abundance: once
CDR3aa: CASGGWYTEAFF

j_gene: TRBJ2-3
d_gene: .
v_gene: TRBV7-2
abundance: .
CDR3aa: CASSLASFREDTQYF

j_gene: TRBJ2-6
d_gene: .
v_gene: TRBV25-1
abundance: .
CDR3aa: CASSTGRGANVLTF

j_gene: TRBJ2-4
d_gene: .
v_gene: TRBV12-5
abundance: .
CDR3aa: CASGPGGNIQYF

j_gene: TRBJ1-1
d_gene: .
v_gene: TRBV10-1
abundance: .
CDR3aa: CASSAGTATEAFF

j_gene: TRBJ1-5
d_gene: TRBD1
v_gene: TRBV18
abundance: once
CDR3aa: CASSGDRANSNQPQHF

j_gene: TRBJ2-7
d_gene: .
v_gene: TRBV18
abundance: .
CDR3aa: CASSPGQTYEQYF

j_gene: TRBJ2-1
d_gene: TRBD2
v_gene: TRBV10-3
abundance: .
CDR3aa: CATLSPSGGAHEQFF

j_gene: TRBJ2-7
d_gene: .
v_gene: TRBV6-5
abundance: .
CDR3aa: CASKKAAYEQYF

j_gene: .
d_gene: TRBD1
v_gene: TRBV5-1
abundance: .
CDR3aa: CASSQGAGYEQYF

j_gene: TRBJ2-7
d_gene: .
v_gene: TRBV29-1
abundance: .
CDR3aa: CSGGQTYEQYF

j_gene: TRBJ1-2
d_gene: .
v_gene: TRBV7-9
abundance: .
CDR3aa: CASSLLAVNYGYTF